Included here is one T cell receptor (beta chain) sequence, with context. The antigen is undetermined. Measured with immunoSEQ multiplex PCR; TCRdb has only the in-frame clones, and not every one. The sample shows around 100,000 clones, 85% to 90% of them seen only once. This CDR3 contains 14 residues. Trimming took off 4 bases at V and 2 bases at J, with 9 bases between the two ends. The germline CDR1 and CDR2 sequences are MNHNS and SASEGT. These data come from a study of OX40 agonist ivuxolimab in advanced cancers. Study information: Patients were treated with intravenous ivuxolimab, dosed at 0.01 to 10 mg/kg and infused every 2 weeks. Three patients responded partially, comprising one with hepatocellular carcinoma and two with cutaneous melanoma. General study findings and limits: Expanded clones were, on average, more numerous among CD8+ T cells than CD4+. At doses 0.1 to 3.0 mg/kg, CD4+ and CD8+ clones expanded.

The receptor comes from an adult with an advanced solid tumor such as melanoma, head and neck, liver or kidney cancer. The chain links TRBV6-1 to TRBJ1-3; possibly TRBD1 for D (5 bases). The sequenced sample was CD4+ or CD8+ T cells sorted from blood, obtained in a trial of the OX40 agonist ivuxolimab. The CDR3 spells CASSVWGTGNTIYF. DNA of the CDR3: TGTGCCAGCAGTGTGTGGGGGACTGGAAACACCATATATTTT.